This T cell receptor beta chain emerged from a study of blood T cells in healthy people across ages. General study results and limits: Nothing was known about donor CMV status, and this possibly confounded expanded clonotype changes. The fall in TCR beta diversity per million T cells was roughly linear with age.

A second PCR, run for about 6 to 11 cycles, used a sample-barcoded 5' primer plus a J-beta primer mix. From the 5' RACE reads, TCRdb called clonotypes with MiXCR, one entry per CDR3 protein. The sample includes approximately 770,000 distinct CDR3 sequences, 58% of them seen just once. Turning to this clonotype: Its antigen is as yet unknown.

The study recruited healthy Caucasian donors from Russia who were aged roughly 6 to 95. Every sample yielded at least 6 million isolated PBMCs. With V trimmed by 6 bases and J by 7 bases, 6 bases remained unmatched. The CDR3 is 13 amino acids. The germline V gene encodes CDR1 DFQATT and CDR2 SNEGSKA (reference sequence). Sample: blood. This chain uses TRBV20-1 with TRBJ2-7; 13 nucleotides align to TRBD2. The receptor's source is a man under 40 in good health. The CDR3 reads CSATLAGGDEQYF. DNA of the CDR3: TGCAGTGCCACACTAGCGGGAGGGGATGAGCAGTACTTC.